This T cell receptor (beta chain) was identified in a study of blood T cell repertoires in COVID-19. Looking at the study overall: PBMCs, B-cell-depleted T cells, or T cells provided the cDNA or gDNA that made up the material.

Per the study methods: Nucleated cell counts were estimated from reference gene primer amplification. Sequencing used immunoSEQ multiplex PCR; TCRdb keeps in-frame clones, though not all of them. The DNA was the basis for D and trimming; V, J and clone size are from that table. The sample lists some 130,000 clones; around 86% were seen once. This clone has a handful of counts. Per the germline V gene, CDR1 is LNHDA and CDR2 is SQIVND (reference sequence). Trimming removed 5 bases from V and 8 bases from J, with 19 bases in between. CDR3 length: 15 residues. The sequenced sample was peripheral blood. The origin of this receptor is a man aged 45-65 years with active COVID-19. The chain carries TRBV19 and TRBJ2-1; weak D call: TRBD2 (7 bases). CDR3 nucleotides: TGTGCCAGTAGTGAACTAGCAGGCGGGGGCTATGAGCAGTTCTTC. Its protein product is CASSELAGGGYEQFF. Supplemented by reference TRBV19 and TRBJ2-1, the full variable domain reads DGGITQSPKYLFRKEGQNVTLSCEQNLNHDAMYWYRQDPGQGLRLIYYSQIVNDFQKGDIAEGYSVSREKKESFPLTVTSAQKNPTAFYLCASSELAGGGYEQFFGPGTRLTVL.